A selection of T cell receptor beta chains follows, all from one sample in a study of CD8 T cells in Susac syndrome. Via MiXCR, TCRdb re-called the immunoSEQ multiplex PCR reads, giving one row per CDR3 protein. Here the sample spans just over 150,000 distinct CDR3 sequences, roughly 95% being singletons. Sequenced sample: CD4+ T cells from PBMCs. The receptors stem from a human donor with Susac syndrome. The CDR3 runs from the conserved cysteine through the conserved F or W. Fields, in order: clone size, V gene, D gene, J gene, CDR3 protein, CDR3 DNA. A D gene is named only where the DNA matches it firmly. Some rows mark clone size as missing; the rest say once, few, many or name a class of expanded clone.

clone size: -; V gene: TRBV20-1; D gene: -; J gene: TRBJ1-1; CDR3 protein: CSASRPMNTEAFF; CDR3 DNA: TGCAGTGCTAGTCGACCGATGAACACTGAAGCTTTCTTT
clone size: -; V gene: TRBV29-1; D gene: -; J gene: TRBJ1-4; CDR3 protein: CSVEMRGTNEKLFF; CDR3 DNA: TGCAGCGTTGAGATGAGGGGGACTAATGAAAAACTGTTTTTT
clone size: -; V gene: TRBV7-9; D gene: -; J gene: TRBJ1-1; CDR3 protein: CASARENTEAFF; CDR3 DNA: TGTGCGAGTGCGCGGGAGAACACTGAAGCTTTCTTT
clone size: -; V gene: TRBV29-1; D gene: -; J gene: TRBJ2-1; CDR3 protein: CSVARETYNEQFF; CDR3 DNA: TGCAGCGTTGCCAGGGAAACCTACAATGAGCAGTTCTTC
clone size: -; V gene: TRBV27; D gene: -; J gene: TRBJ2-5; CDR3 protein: CASKGTGLGETQYF; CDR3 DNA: TGTGCCAGCAAGGGTACGGGGTTGGGAGAGACCCAGTACTTC
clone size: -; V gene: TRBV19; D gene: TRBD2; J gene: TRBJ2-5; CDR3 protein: CASSPREGETQYF; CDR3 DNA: TGTGCCAGTAGTCCGCGGGAGGGCGAGACCCAGTACTTC
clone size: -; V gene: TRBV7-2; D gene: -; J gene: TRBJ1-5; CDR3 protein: CASSPSGQLSNQPQHF; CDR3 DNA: TGTGCCAGCAGCCCCTCCGGACAGCTGAGCAATCAGCCCCAGCATTTT
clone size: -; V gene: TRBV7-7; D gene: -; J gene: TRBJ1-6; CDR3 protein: CASSFGPDSPLHF; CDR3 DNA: TGTGCCAGCAGCTTCGGTCCCGATTCACCCCTCCACTTT
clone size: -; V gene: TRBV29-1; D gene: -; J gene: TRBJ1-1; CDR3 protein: CSVVRGANTEAFF; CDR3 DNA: TGCAGCGTTGTAAGGGGGGCAAACACTGAAGCTTTCTTT
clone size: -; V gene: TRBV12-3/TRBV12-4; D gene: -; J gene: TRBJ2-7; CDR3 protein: CASSSLYEQYF; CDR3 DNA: TGTGCCAGCAGTTCCCTCTACGAGCAGTACTTC
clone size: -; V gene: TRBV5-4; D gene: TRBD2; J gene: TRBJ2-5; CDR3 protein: CASSREGRETQYF; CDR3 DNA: TGTGCCAGCAGTCGGGAGGGGAGAGAGACCCAGTACTTC
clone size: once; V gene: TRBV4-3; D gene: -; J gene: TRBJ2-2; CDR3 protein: CASSRVQGNTGELFF; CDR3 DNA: TGCGCCAGCAGCCGAGTACAGGGGAACACCGGGGAGCTGTTTTTT
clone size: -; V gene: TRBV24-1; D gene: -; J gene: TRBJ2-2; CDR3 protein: CATSDFNGELFF; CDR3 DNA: TGTGCCACCAGTGATTTTAACGGGGAGCTGTTTTTT
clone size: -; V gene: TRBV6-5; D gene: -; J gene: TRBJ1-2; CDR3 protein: CASSYGVGRANYGYTF; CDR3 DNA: TGTGCCAGCAGTTACGGGGTAGGCCGAGCTAACTATGGCTACACCTTC
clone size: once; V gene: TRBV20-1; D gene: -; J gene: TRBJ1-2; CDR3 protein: CSARDASMRYTF; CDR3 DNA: TGCAGTGCTAGAGATGCCAGTATGCGCTACACCTTC
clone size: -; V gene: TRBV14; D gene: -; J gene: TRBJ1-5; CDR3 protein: CASSQAGLRQPQHF; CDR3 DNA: TGTGCCAGCAGCCAAGCAGGGCTACGTCAGCCCCAGCATTTT
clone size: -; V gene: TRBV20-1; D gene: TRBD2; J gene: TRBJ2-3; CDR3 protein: CSAAPFRGVSTDTQYF; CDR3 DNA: TGCAGTGCTGCCCCCTTCCGGGGGGTTAGCACAGATACGCAGTATTTT
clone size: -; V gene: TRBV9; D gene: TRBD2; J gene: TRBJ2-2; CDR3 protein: CASSPSGANTGELFF; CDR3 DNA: TGTGCCAGCAGCCCTAGCGGGGCGAACACCGGGGAGCTGTTTTTT
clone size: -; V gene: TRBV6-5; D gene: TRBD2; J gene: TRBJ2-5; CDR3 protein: CASSYGGLGGKETQYF; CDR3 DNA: TGTGCCAGCAGTTACGGAGGACTGGGGGGGAAGGAGACCCAGTACTTC
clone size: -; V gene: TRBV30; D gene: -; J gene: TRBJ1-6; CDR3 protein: CAWTDSSYNSPLHF; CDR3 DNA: TGTGCCTGGACGGATAGCTCCTATAATTCACCCCTCCACTTT
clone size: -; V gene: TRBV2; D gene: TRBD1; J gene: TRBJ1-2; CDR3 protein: CASSEEGQGSGYTF; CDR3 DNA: TGTGCCAGCAGTGAAGAGGGACAGGGTTCTGGCTACACCTTC
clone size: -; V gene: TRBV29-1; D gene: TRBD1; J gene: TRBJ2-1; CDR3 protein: CSVVNRGQASSYNEQFF; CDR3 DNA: TGCAGCGTTGTGAACCGGGGACAGGCCAGCTCCTACAATGAGCAGTTCTTC
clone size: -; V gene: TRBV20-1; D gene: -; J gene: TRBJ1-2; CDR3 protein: CSAWFKGYGYTF; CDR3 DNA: TGCAGTGCCTGGTTTAAGGGCTATGGCTACACCTTC
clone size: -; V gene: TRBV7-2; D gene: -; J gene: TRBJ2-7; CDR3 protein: CASSLDRTTLGYEQYF; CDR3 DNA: TGTGCCAGCAGCTTAGACAGGACTACCTTGGGGTACGAGCAGTACTTC
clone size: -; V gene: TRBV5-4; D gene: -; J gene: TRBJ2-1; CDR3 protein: CASSFFGPNEQFF; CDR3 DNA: TGTGCCAGCAGTTTTTTCGGGCCCAATGAGCAGTTCTTC
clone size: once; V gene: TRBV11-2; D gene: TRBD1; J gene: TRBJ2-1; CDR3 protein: CASSRQGGEQFF; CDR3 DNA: TGTGCCAGCAGTCGACAGGGCGGTGAGCAGTTCTTC
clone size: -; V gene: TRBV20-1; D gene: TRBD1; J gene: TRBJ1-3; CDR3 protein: CSASLPGTGGGYF; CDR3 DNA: TGCAGTGCTAGTCTTCCGGGCACAGGGGGCGGGTATTTT
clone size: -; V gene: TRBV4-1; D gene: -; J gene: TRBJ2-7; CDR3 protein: CASSQHGTEEQYF; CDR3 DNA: TGCGCCAGCAGCCAGCACGGGACCGAGGAGCAGTACTTC
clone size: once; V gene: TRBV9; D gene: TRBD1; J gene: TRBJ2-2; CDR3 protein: CASSAGTGTGELFF; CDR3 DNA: TGTGCCAGCAGCGCCGGGACAGGTACCGGGGAGCTGTTTTTT
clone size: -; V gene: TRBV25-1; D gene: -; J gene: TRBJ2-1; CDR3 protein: CASGVVEQFF; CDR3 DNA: TGTGCCAGCGGAGTAGTTGAGCAGTTCTTC
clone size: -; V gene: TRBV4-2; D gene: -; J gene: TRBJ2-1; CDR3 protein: CASSQASSGTNNEQFF; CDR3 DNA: TGTGCCAGCAGCCAAGCTTCATCCGGGACAAACAATGAGCAGTTCTTC
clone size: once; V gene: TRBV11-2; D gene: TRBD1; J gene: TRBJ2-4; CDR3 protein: CASSDLFRTGEDIQYF; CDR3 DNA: TGTGCCAGCAGCGACCTTTTTCGGACAGGGGAAGACATTCAGTACTTC
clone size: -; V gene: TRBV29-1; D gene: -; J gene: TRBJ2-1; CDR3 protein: CSLARSWAYNEQFF; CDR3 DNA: TGCAGCCTTGCAAGATCATGGGCCTACAATGAGCAGTTCTTC
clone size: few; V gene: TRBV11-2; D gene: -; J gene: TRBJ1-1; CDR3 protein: CASSSGTANTEAFF; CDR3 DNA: TGTGCCAGCAGCTCCGGGACTGCCAACACTGAAGCTTTCTTT
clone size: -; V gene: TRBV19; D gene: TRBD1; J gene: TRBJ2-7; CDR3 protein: CAHRDRGSYEQYF; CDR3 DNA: TGTGCCCACCGGGACAGGGGGTCTTACGAGCAGTACTTC
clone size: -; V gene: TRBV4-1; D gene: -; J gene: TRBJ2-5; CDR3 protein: CASSQASGVQETQYF; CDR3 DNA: TGCGCCAGCAGCCAAGCGTCGGGGGTACAAGAGACCCAGTACTTC
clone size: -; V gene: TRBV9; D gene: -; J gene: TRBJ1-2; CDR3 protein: CASSVDAGSGGYTF; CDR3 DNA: TGTGCCAGCAGCGTAGACGCAGGGAGTGGCGGCTACACCTTC
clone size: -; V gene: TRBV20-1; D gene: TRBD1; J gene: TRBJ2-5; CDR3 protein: CSARAGQAKTQYF; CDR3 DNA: TGCAGTGCTAGAGCGGGACAGGCTAAAACCCAGTACTTC
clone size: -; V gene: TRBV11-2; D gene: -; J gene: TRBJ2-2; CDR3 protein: CASSHIGGARHNGELFF; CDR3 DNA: TGTGCCAGCAGCCACATAGGCGGGGCCAGACACAACGGGGAGCTGTTTTTT
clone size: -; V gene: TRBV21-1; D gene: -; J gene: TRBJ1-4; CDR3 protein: CASTRQPNEKLFF; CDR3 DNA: TGTGCCAGCACCCGACAGCCTAATGAAAAACTGTTTTTT
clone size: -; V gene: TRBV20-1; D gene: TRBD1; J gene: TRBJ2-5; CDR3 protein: CSARSIPGTEPQETQYF; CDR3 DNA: TGCAGTGCTAGATCCATTCCCGGGACAGAGCCCCAAGAGACCCAGTACTTC
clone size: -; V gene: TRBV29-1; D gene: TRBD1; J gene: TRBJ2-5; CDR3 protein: CSANPQGKGETQYF; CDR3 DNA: TGCAGCGCTAACCCACAGGGGAAAGGGGAGACCCAGTACTTC
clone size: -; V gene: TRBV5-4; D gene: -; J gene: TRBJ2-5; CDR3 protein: CASSLPLGQLAGTQYF; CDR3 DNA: TGTGCCAGCAGCTTGCCCTTGGGTCAGCTGGCGGGGACCCAGTACTTC
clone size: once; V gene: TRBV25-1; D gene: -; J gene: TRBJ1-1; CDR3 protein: CASTPRADRIMNTEAFF; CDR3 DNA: TGTGCCAGCACCCCCCGGGCTGACAGGATCATGAACACTGAAGCTTTCTTT
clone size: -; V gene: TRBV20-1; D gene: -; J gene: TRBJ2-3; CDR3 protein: CSASGGTDTQYF; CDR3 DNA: TGCAGTGCTAGTGGCGGCACAGATACGCAGTATTTT
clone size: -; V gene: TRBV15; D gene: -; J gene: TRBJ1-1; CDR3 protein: CATSRDRYRDTEAFF; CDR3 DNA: TGTGCCACCAGCAGAGACCGATACAGGGACACTGAAGCTTTCTTT
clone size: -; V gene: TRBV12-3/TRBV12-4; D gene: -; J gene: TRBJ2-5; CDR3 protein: CASSAEWGKETQYF; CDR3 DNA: TGTGCCAGCAGCGCCGAGTGGGGAAAAGAGACCCAGTACTTC
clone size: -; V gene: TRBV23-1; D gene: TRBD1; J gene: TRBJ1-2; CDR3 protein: CASNGGQAYGYTF; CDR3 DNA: TGCGCCAGCAACGGAGGACAGGCCTATGGCTACACCTTC